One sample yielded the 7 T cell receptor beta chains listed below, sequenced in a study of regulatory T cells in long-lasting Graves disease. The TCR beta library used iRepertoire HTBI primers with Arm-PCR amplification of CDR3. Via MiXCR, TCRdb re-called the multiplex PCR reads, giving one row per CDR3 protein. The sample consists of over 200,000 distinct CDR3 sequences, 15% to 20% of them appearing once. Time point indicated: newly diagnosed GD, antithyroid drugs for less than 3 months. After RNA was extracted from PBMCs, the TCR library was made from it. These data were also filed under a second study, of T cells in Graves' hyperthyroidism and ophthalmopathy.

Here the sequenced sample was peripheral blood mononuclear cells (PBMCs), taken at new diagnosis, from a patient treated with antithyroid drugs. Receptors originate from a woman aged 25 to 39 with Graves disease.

This chain's CDR3 is CASSFGRTGASNTEAFF. DNA for the CDR3: TGTGCCAGCAGCTTTGGGCGGACAGGGGCCTCAAACACTGAAGCTTTCTTT. The rearrangement uses TRBV7-8 and TRBJ1-1; 9 bases agree with TRBD1. The germline CDR1 and CDR2 sequences are SGHVS and FQNEAQ. The CDR3 has 17 amino acids. Unmatched junction bases numbered 10, after V lost 3 bases and J lost 2 bases.

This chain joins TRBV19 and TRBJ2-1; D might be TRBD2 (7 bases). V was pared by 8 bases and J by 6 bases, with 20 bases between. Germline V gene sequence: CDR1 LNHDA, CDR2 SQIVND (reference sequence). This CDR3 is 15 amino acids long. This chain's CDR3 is CASGRGGGLGNEQFF. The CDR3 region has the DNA TGTGCCAGTGGGAGGGGGGGGGGTCTGGGCAATGAGCAGTTCTTC.

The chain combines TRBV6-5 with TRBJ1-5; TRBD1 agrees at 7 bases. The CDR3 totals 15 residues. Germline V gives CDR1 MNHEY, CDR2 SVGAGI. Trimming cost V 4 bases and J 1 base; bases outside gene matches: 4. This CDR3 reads CASSSSGGSNQPQHF. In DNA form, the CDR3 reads TGTGCCAGCAGTTCCTCAGGGGGAAGCAATCAGCCCCAGCATTTT.

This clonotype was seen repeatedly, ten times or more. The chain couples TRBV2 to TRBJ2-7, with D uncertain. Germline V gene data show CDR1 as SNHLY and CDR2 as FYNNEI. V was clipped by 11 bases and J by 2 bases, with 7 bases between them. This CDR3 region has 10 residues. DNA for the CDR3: TGTGCCTCGGGTACCTACGAGCAGTACTTC. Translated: CASGTYEQYF.

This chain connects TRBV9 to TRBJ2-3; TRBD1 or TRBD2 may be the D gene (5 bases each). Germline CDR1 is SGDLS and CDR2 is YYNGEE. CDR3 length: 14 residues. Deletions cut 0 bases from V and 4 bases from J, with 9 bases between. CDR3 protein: CASSVVWDPDTQYF. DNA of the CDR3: TGTGCCAGCAGCGTAGTATGGGACCCAGATACGCAGTATTTT. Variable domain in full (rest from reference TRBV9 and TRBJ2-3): DSGVTQTPKHLITATGQRVTLRCSPRSGDLSVYWYQQSLDQGLQFLIQYYNGEERAKGNILERFSAQQFPDLHSELNLSSLELGDSALYFCASSVVWDPDTQYFGPGTRLTVL.

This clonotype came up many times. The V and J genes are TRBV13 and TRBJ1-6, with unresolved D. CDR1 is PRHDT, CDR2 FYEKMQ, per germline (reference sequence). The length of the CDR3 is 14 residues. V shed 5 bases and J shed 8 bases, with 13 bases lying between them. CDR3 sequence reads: CASSLRGTYSPLHF. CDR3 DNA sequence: TGTGCCAGCAGCCTACGGGGAACTTATTCACCCCTCCACTTT.

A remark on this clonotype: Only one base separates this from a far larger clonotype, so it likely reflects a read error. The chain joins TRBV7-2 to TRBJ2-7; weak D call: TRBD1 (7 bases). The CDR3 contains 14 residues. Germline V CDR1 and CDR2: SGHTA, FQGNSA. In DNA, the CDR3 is TGTGCCAGCACCATGACAGGAGGGGGCTACGAGCAGTGCTTC. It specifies CASTMTGGGYEQCF. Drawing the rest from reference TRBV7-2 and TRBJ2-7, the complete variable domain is GAGVSQSPSNKVTEKGKDVELRCDPISGHTALYWYRQSLGQGLEFLIYFQGNSAPDKSGLPSDRFSAERTGGSVSTLTIQRTQQEDSAVYLCASTMTGGGYEQCFGPGTRLTVT.